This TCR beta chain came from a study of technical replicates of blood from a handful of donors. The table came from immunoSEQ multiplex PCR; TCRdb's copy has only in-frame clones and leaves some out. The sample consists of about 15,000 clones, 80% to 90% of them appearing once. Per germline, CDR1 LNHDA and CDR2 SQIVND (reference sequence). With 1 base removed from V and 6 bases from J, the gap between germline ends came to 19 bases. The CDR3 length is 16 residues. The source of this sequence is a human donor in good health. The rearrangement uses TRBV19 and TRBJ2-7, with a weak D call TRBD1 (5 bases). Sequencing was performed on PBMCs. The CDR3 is CASSIASRAEPFEQYF. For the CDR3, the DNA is TGTGCCAGTAGTATAGCCTCCAGGGCAGAACCTTTCGAGCAGTACTTC.